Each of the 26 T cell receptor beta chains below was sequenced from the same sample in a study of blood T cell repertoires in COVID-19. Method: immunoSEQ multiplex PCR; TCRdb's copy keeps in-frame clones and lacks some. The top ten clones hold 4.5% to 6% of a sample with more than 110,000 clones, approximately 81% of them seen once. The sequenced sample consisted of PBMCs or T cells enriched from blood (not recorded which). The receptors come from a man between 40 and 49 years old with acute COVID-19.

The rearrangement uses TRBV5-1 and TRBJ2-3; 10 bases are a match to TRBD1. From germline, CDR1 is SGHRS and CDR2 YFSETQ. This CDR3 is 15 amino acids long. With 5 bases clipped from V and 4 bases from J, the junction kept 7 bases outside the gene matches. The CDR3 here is CASRGTGDTADTQYF. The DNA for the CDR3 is TGCGCCAGCAGGGGGACAGGGGACACCGCAGATACGCAGTATTTT.

CDR3 DNA: TGCAGCGTTGATGGAGCGGGAGCTGGCGGGGAGCTGTTTTTT. It yields the protein CSVDGAGAGGELFF. This chain uses TRBV29-1 with TRBJ2-2; 8 bases fit TRBD2. V trimming: 3 bases; J trimming: 7 bases; junction bases outside the gene matches: 7. CDR1 is SQVTM and CDR2 is ANQGSEA in the germline V gene. The CDR3 is 14 residues long.

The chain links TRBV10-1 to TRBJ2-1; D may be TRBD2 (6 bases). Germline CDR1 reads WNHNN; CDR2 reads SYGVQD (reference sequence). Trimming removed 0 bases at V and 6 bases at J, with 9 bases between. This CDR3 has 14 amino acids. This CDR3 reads CASSESGGFNEQFF. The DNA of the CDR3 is TGCGCCAGCAGTGAGTCAGGAGGGTTCAATGAGCAGTTCTTC.

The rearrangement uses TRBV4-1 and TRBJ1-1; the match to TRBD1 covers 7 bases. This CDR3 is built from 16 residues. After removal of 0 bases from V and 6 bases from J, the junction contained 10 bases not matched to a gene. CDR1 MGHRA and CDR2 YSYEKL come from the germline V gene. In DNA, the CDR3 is TGCGCCAGCAGCCAAGATAAATCTAGGGGGCTTGCTGAAGCTTTCTTT. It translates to CASSQDKSRGLAEAFF.

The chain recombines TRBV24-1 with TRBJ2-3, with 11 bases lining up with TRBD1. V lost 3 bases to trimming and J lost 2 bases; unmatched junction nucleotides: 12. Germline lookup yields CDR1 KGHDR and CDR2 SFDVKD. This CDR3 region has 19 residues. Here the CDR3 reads CATSDPFPPGQGDTDTQYF. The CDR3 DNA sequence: TGTGCCACCAGTGATCCGTTCCCTCCGGGACAGGGGGACACAGATACGCAGTATTTT.

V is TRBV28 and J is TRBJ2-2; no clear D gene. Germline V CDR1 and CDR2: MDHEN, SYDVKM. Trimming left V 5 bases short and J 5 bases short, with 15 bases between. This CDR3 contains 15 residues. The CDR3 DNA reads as TGTGCCAGCAGTCTAGGTGCCGTTGGGACCGGGGAGCTGTTTTTT. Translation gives CASSLGAVGTGELFF.

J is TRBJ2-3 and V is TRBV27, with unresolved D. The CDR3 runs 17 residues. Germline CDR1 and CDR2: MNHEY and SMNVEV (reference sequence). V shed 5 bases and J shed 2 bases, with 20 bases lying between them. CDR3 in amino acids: CASSPTLWLGSTDTQYF. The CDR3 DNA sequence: TGTGCCAGCAGTCCAACCTTGTGGCTAGGATCCACAGATACGCAGTATTTT.

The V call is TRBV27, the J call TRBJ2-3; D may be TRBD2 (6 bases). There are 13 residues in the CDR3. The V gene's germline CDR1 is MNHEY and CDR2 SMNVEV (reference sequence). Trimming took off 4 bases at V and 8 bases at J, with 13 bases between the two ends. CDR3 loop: CASSWGVTGTQYF. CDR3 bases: TGTGCCAGCAGTTGGGGGGTAACGGGTACGCAGTATTTT.

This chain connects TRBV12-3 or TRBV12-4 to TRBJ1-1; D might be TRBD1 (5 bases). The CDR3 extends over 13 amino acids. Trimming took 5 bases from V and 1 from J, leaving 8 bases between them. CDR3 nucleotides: TGTGCCAGCAGTCGAACAGGGAACACTGAAGCTTTCTTT. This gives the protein CASSRTGNTEAFF.

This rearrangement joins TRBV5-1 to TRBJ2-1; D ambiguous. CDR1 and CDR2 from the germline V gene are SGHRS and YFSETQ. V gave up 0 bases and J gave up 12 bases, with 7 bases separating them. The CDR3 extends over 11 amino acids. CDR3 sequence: CASSLENRQFF. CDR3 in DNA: TGCGCCAGCAGCTTGGAGAATAGGCAGTTCTTC.

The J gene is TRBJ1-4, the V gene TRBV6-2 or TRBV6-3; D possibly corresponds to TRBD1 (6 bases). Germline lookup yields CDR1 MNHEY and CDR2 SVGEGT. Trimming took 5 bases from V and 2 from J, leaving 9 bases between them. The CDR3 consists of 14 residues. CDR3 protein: CASSKQGTNEKLFF. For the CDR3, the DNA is TGTGCCAGCAGTAAGCAGGGGACTAATGAAAAACTGTTTTTT.

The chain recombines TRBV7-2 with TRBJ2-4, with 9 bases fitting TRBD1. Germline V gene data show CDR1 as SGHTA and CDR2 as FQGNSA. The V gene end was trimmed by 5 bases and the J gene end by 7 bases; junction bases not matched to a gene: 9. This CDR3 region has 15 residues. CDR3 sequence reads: CASSPQLGQGNIQYF. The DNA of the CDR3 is TGTGCCAGCAGCCCACAGCTGGGACAGGGTAACATTCAGTACTTC.

CDR3 region: CATSSRDRTYEQYF. CDR3 bases: TGTGCCACCAGCAGCCGGGACAGGACCTACGAGCAGTACTTC. The rearrangement links TRBV15 to TRBJ2-7; 8 nucleotides agree with TRBD1. Per the germline V gene, CDR1 is LNHNV and CDR2 is YYDKDF (reference sequence). This CDR3 has 14 residues. V shed 3 bases and J 2 bases; nucleotides not matched to a gene: 3.

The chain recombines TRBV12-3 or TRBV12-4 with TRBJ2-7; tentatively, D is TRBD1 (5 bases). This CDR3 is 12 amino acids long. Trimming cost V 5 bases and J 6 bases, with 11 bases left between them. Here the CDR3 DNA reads TGTGCCAGCAGTCTCAGGGATTCCGAGCAGTACTTC. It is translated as CASSLRDSEQYF.

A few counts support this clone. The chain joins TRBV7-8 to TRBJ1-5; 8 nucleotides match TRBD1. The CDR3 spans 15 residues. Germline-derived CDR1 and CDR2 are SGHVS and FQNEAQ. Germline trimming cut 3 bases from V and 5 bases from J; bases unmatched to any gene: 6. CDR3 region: CASSLGQTGDQPQHF. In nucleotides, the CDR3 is TGTGCCAGCAGCTTGGGACAGACAGGGGATCAGCCCCAGCATTTT.

The CDR3 region has the DNA TGTGCCAGCAGCTTAGGGGACACCCTGAGGGATACGCAGTATTTT. This translates into CASSLGDTLRDTQYF. The V call is TRBV11-2, the J call TRBJ2-3; tentatively, D is TRBD1 (6 bases). The length of the CDR3 is 15 residues. Looked up from germline, CDR1 is SGHAT and CDR2 is FQNNGV. The germline V and J ends were trimmed by 1 base and 6 bases, with 14 bases remaining between them.

The CDR3 DNA sequence: TGTGCCTGGCGGTTAAAGGGGGTAAGCACAGATACGCAGTATTTT. This translates into CAWRLKGVSTDTQYF. The chain uses TRBV30 and TRBJ2-3, with D perhaps TRBD1 (6 bases). V shed 5 bases and J shed 0 bases, with 15 bases lying between them. In germline, CDR1 is GTSNPN, CDR2 SVGIG (reference sequence). The CDR3 consists of 15 residues.

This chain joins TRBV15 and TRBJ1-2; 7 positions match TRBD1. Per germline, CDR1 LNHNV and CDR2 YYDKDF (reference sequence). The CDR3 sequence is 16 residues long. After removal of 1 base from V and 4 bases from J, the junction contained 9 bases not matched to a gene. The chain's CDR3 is CATSRGDVGQIYGYTF. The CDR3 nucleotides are TGTGCCACCAGCAGAGGCGATGTGGGACAGATCTATGGCTACACCTTC.

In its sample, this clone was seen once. The CDR3 DNA sequence: TGTGCCAGCAGTGCGTTCGGGACAGGGAGTGAGACCCAGTACTTC. Its translation is CASSAFGTGSETQYF. The V call is TRBV27, the J call TRBJ2-5, with TRBD1 matching 9 bases. The trim removed 5 bases at V and 5 bases at J, leaving 9 bases unmatched. This CDR3 is built from 15 residues. Looked up from germline, CDR1 is MNHEY and CDR2 is SMNVEV (reference sequence).

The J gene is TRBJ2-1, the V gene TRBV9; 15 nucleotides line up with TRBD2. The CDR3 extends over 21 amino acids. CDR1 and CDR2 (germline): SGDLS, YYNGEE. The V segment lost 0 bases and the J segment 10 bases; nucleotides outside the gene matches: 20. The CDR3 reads CASSVGGMGLAGGPGYGEQFF. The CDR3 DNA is TGTGCCAGCAGCGTAGGGGGTATGGGACTAGCGGGAGGTCCCGGCTATGGGGAGCAGTTCTTC.

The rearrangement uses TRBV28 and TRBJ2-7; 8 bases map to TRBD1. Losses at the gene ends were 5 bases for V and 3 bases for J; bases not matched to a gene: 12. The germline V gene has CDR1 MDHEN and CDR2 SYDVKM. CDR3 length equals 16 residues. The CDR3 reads CASSAPPGGPNYEQYF. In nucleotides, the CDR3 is TGTGCCAGCAGTGCCCCCCCAGGGGGCCCAAACTACGAGCAGTACTTC.

For the CDR3, the DNA is TGTGCCAGCAGCGAGAGACTAGCCTCCACCTACGAGCAGTACTTC. Encoded protein: CASSERLASTYEQYF. The V and J genes are TRBV5-6 and TRBJ2-7; TRBD2 agrees at 7 bases. CDR1 and CDR2 from the germline V gene are SGHDT and YYEEEE. The V gene end was trimmed by 4 bases and the J gene end by 2 bases; junction bases not matched to a gene: 9. The length of the CDR3 is 15 residues.

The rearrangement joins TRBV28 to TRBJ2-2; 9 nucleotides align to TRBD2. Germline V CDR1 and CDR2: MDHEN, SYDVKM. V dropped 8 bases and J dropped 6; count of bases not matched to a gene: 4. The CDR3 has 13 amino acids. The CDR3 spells CASLAGSAGELFF. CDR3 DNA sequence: TGTGCCAGCCTAGCGGGATCGGCCGGGGAGCTGTTTTTT.

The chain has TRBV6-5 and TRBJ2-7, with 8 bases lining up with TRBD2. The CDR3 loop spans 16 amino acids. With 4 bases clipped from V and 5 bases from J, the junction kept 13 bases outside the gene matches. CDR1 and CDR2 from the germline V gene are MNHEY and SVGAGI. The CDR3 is CASSSPLEREIHEQYF. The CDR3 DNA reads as TGTGCCAGCAGTTCACCTCTGGAGCGGGAGATCCACGAGCAGTACTTC.

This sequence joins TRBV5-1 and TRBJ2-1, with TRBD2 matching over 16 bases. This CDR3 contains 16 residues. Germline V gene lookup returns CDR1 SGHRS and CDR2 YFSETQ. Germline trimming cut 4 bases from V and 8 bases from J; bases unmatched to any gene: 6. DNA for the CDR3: TGCGCCAGCAGCCAAGGGACTAGCGGGAGGGCCGATGAGCAGTTCTTC. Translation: CASSQGTSGRADEQFF.

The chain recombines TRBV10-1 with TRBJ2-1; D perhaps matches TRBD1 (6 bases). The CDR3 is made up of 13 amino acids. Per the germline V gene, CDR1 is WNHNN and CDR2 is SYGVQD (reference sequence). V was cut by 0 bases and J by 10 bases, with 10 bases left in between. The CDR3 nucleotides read TGCGCCAGCAGTGAGTCGACAGGCCGGGAGCAGTTCTTC. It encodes CASSESTGREQFF.